In this sample, the clone carrying this T cell receptor (beta chain) turned up once. V lost 6 bases, J lost 9 bases, and 16 bases stayed unmatched. Germline CDR1 is MNHNS and CDR2 is SASEGT. The CDR3 covers 15 residues. MiXCR was run by TCRdb on the 5' RACE reads, yielding one entry per CDR3 protein. This sample yields 750,000 to 950,000 distinct CDR3 sequences, of which roughly an eighth are seen a single time; about 1.5% belongs to the top ten. The sample is drawn from a study of identical twins. These same data were also listed under a study on yellow fever vaccine responses in identical twins.

The chain joins TRBV6-1 to TRBJ2-5; 7 bases line up with TRBD1. The sequence derives from a woman in her late teens or twenties in good health. Material: PBMCs. CDR3 DNA: TGTGCCAGCAGCCAGTCACAGGGGAATTATGAGGCCCAGTACTTC. Amino acids: CASSQSQGNYEAQYF.